This T cell receptor (beta chain) was profiled in a study of human T cells and chemical hapten exposure. This clonotype was seen at least ten times. Sample time point: patch test 2, 6 weeks after DPC sensitization. Treatment described: therapeutic diphenylcyclopropenone sensitization with weekly scalp DPC. The CDR3 covers 14 residues. Germline V CDR1 and CDR2: LGHDT, YNNKEL (reference sequence). V trimming: 2 bases; J trimming: 8 bases; junction bases outside the gene matches: 4. TCRdb recomputed calls from the RACE reads with MiXCR, one row per CDR3 protein. This table has tens of thousands of distinct CDR3 sequences, around a tenth appearing once.

This sequence was found in a woman in her forties or fifties with alopecia areata. Some clones in this sample may be carry-over from other donors' samples. This specimen consisted of whole blood, obtained in connection with sensitization to the hapten diphenylcyclopropenone (DPC). The chain combines TRBV3-1 with TRBJ1-4; 8 bases are shared with TRBD1. The CDR3 DNA sequence: TGTGCCAGCAGCCAACAGGGGGCTTCCGAAAAACTGTTTTTT. It specifies CASSQQGASEKLFF.